This T cell receptor beta chain was observed in a study of cytomegalovirus exposure and HLA in healthy donors. This clone was picked up a small number of times. PCR used 60 Vbeta primers and 13 Jbeta primers. Only in-frame clones appear in the TCRdb table, and some are missing; sequencing was by immunoSEQ multiplex PCR. The table shows 150,000 to 200,000 clones, with just over 75% occurring only once. Germline V lookup: CDR1 SGHTA, CDR2 FQGNSA. Trimming took 4 bases from V and 1 from J; bases not matched to a gene: 6. There are 16 residues in the CDR3. The chain recombines TRBV7-2 with TRBJ2-2, with 7 nucleotides matching TRBD1. The sample was PBMCs. The clonotype was recovered from a woman in her twenties or thirties in good health and CMV-seropositive. The CDR3 DNA reads TGTGCCAGCAGCTCGTTCCGGACAGGGAACACCGGGGAGCTGTTTTTT. Translation: CASSSFRTGNTGELFF.